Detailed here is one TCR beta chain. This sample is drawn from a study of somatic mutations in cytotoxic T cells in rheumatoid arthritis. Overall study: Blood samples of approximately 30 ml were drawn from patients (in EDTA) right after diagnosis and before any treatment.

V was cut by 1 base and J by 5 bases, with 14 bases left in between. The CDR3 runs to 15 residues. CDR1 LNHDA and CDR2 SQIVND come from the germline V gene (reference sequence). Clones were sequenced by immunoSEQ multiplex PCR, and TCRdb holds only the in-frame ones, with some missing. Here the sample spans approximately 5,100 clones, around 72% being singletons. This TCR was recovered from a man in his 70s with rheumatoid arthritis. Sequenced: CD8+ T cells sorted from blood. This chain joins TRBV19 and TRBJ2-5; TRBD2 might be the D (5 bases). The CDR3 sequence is CASSIGGAEWETQYF. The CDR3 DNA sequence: TGTGCCAGTAGTATAGGGGGAGCGGAGTGGGAGACCCAGTACTTC.